The 14 T cell receptor beta chains presented below share a single source sample, sequenced in a study of PD-1 blockade in classical Hodgkin lymphoma (TCRdb year 2020). The library was made by the immunoSEQ multiplex PCR assay. TCRdb stores this immuneACCESS table with in-frame sequences only. Part of the clones is absent; in the studies checked, under half of the shortfall reflects unresolved V genes, and no reason is known for the rest. Present in this sample are tens of thousands of clones, 78% of which were seen just once. Roughly a third of the sample belongs to the ten largest clones. Reading the label with the study, this specimen's time point is: cycle 4 day 1 (C4D1), after 6 weeks of nivolumab. Every trial patient had relapsed following autologous stem cell transplantation, and prior brentuximab vedotin exposure was what differed among cohorts A, B and C. The material was peripheral blood mononuclear cells (PBMCs), obtained before the fourth cycle of nivolumab. The receptors shown here come from a human donor with classical Hodgkin lymphoma.

The J gene is TRBJ2-3, the V gene TRBV6-5; 10 nucleotides line up with TRBD2. V gave up 7 bases and J gave up 4 bases; unmatched junction bases: 8. Germline V CDR1 and CDR2: MNHEY, SVGAGI. The CDR3 has 15 residues. The CDR3: CASTPPGLASDTQYF. The CDR3 bases are TGTGCCAGCACTCCTCCGGGACTAGCGTCAGATACGCAGTATTTT.

This clone was seen just once. This chain connects TRBV5-1 to TRBJ1-5; tentative D call: TRBD1 (5 bases). From germline, CDR1 is SGHRS and CDR2 YFSETQ. With 0 bases removed from V and 4 bases from J, the gap between germline ends came to 11 bases. The CDR3 totals 15 residues. CDR3 DNA sequence: TGCGCCAGCAGCTTGGTTCCAGGGCCAAATCAGCCCCAGCATTTT. Encoded protein: CASSLVPGPNQPQHF.

The chain joins TRBV5-4 to TRBJ2-5, with D unclear. CDR1 is SGHNT and CDR2 is YYREEE in the germline V gene (reference sequence). The ends were cut back, 0 bases at V and 1 base at J, with 10 bases in the middle. CDR3 length: 15 residues. CDR3 sequence reads: CASSLEDGSQETQYF. The CDR3 region has the DNA TGTGCCAGCAGCTTGGAGGACGGCTCCCAAGAGACCCAGTACTTC.

This clone was counted only a few times. This chain connects TRBV9 to TRBJ1-1, with 7 bases aligning to TRBD1. The J segment lost 2 bases and the V segment lost 0 bases, leaving 4 bases of the junction unmatched. Germline loops: CDR1 SGDLS, CDR2 YYNGEE. The length of the CDR3 is 15 residues. Written as DNA, the CDR3 is TGTGCCAGCAGCGTAGACGGGACAGACAACACTGAAGCTTTCTTT. This encodes CASSVDGTDNTEAFF.

The chain employs TRBV28 and TRBJ1-2, with a weak D call TRBD1 (5 bases). Deletions cut 4 bases from V and 4 bases from J, with 16 bases between. The germline V gene encodes CDR1 MDHEN and CDR2 SYDVKM. This CDR3 spans 15 amino acids. The CDR3 nucleotides read TGTGCCAGCAGTTCAAGGGGCGGGAGGGTCTATGGCTACACCTTC. This encodes CASSSRGGRVYGYTF.

V gene TRBV19 combines with J gene TRBJ2-5; D is perhaps TRBD2 (6 bases). The CDR3 is 13 residues long. The V end lost 1 base, the J end lost 3 bases, and 6 bases lay between the germline ends. Germline V CDR1 and CDR2: LNHDA, SQIVND (reference sequence). In DNA form, the CDR3 reads TGTGCCAGTAGTATAGCGGGGGAAGAGACCCAGTACTTC. This sequence encodes CASSIAGEETQYF.

This chain joins TRBV28 and TRBJ1-1; 10 bases align to TRBD1. Per the germline V gene, CDR1 is MDHEN and CDR2 is SYDVKM. After removal of 7 bases from V and 0 bases from J, the junction contained 8 bases not matched to a gene. The CDR3 contains 16 residues. The CDR3 loop is CASKLTGTGVNTEAFF. In nucleotides, the CDR3 is TGTGCCAGCAAACTGACCGGGACAGGGGTGAACACTGAAGCTTTCTTT.

The chain uses TRBV18 and TRBJ2-7, with D unresolved. Germline V gives CDR1 KGHSH, CDR2 LQKENI. Trimming stripped 2 bases from V and 2 bases from J, with 7 bases between. The CDR3 has 13 amino acids. The CDR3 region is CASSPAAAYEQYF. The DNA for the CDR3 is TGTGCCAGCTCACCAGCGGCGGCCTACGAGCAGTACTTC.

The CDR3 bases are TGTGCCAGCAGTTACTCGAAGGGGGCAAATCGGTATGGCTACACCTTC. Encoded protein: CASSYSKGANRYGYTF. The genes are TRBV6-5 and TRBJ1-2; 7 bases map to TRBD1. CDR1 and CDR2 (germline): MNHEY, SVGAGI. The V gene end was trimmed by 0 bases and the J gene end by 5 bases; junction bases not matched to a gene: 9. The CDR3 loop spans 16 amino acids.

This sequence joins TRBV18 and TRBJ1-1; D gene unclear. Germline V gives CDR1 KGHSH, CDR2 LQKENI. This CDR3 is built from 13 residues. V lost 1 base and J 0 bases, leaving 3 bases between the germline ends. CDR3 protein: CASSPLMNTEAFF. As DNA, the CDR3 is TGTGCCAGCTCACCACTGATGAACACTGAAGCTTTCTTT.

This sequence joins TRBV9 and TRBJ1-2; no reliable D call. The CDR3 runs to 15 residues. The V and J ends lost 1 base and 1 base respectively, with 11 bases between them. Germline loops: CDR1 SGDLS, CDR2 YYNGEE. The CDR3 DNA sequence: TGTGCCAGCAGCGTATTCGCGGCTGTTAACTATGGCTACACCTTC. Translation: CASSVFAAVNYGYTF.

The chain couples TRBV16 to TRBJ1-2; D gene unclear. CDR1 is KGHSY, CDR2 FQNENV, per germline. The CDR3 sequence is 14 residues long. Trimming took 3 bases from V and 0 from J, leaving 8 bases between them. CDR3 loop: CASSHLEPNYGYTF. DNA for the CDR3: TGTGCCAGCAGCCATTTAGAGCCTAACTATGGCTACACCTTC.

V gene TRBV9 combines with J gene TRBJ2-3; the match to TRBD2 covers 8 bases. Unmatched junction bases numbered 1, after V lost 1 base and J lost 0 bases. CDR1 and CDR2 from the germline V gene are SGDLS and YYNGEE. CDR3 length: 15 residues. The CDR3 reads CASSVTSGSTDTQYF. The CDR3 coding sequence is TGTGCCAGCAGCGTAACTAGCGGTAGCACAGATACGCAGTATTTT.

In this sample, this clone turned up once. The chain links TRBV6-6 to TRBJ1-2, with TRBD1 matching 12 bases. Germline-derived CDR1 and CDR2 are MNHNY and SVGAGI (reference sequence). The trim removed 6 bases at V and 8 bases at J, leaving 4 bases unmatched. CDR3 length: 13 amino acids. This CDR3 is CASRGTGGNGYTF. The CDR3, as DNA: TGTGCCAGCAGGGGGACAGGGGGCAACGGCTACACCTTC.